The rows below give T cell receptor beta chains drawn from one sample of a study of identical twins. Each CDR3 protein is one row after TCRdb ran MiXCR on the 5' RACE reads. This sample yields about 520,000 distinct CDR3 sequences, of which 20% to 25% are seen a single time; 0.91% belongs to the top ten. The data also belong to a second study, concerning T cells expressing NK-cell markers.

Sequenced material: CD4+ T cells sorted from blood. All receptors derive from a woman younger than 30 in good health. The CDR3 runs from the conserved cysteine through the conserved F or W. D genes are given only for firm matches. Some rows mark clone size as missing; the rest say once, few, many or name a class of expanded clone.

TRBJ1-2 | NA | TRBV6-4 | NA | CASSTEQLRFTGGGYTF | TGTGCCAGCAGTACTGAGCAGCTACGTTTCACAGGAGGTGGCTACACCTTC
TRBJ2-7 | NA | TRBV12-3/TRBV12-4 | once | CDSSLASASDEQYF | TGTGACAGCAGTTTGGCTAGCGCCTCGGACGAGCAGTACTTC
TRBJ1-1 | NA | TRBV15 | few | CATSRDPRDPTEAFF | TGTGCCACCAGCAGAGATCCCAGGGACCCCACTGAAGCTTTCTTT
TRBJ1-2 | NA | TRBV12-3/TRBV12-4 | NA | CASSFPQNNYGYTF | TGTGCCAGCAGTTTCCCTCAGAATAACTATGGCTACACCTTC
TRBJ2-5 | NA | TRBV14 | NA | CASSTGRNQETQYF | TGTGCCAGCAGCACGGGACGGAACCAAGAGACCCAGTACTTC
TRBJ2-7 | TRBD2 | TRBV6-1 | NA | CASKGTSGIGVQYF | TGTGCCAGCAAGGGGACTAGCGGGATCGGCGTGCAGTACTTC
TRBJ1-1 | NA | TRBV24-1 | few | CATSDGIEAFF | TGTGCCACCAGTGATGGGATTGAAGCTTTCTTT
TRBJ2-5 | TRBD2 | TRBV9 | NA | CASSVTAGGPFGETQYF | TGTGCCAGCAGCGTAACAGCGGGAGGCCCTTTCGGAGAGACCCAGTACTTC
TRBJ2-7 | TRBD2 | TRBV3-1 | NA | CASSGRLGTSGVFSYEQYF | TGTGCCAGCAGCGGTCGTCTCGGGACTAGCGGGGTATTCTCCTACGAGCAGTACTTC
TRBJ2-2 | TRBD2 | TRBV6-5 | few | CASSSASGGTGELFF | TGTGCCAGCAGTTCGGCTAGCGGAGGCACCGGGGAGCTGTTTTTT
TRBJ1-2 | TRBD1 | TRBV9 | few | CASSVAVGQGRGYTF | TGTGCCAGCAGCGTAGCTGTTGGACAGGGGAGAGGCTACACCTTC
TRBJ1-1 | TRBD1 | TRBV2 | NA | CASMNRGRTEAFF | TGTGCCAGCATGAACAGGGGTAGGACTGAAGCTTTCTTT
TRBJ2-5 | NA | TRBV10-3 | NA | CAIRGAWEQETQYF | TGTGCCATCAGAGGGGCCTGGGAACAAGAGACCCAGTACTTC
TRBJ2-3 | NA | TRBV20-1 | few | CSATADTDTQYF | TGCAGTGCTACAGCGGACACAGATACGCAGTATTTT
TRBJ2-7 | TRBD2 | TRBV6-1 | NA | CASRILAGDYEQYF | TGTGCCAGCAGGATACTAGCGGGAGACTACGAGCAGTACTTC
TRBJ1-1 | NA | TRBV3-1 | NA | CASSQEWGRGYTEAFF | TGTGCCAGCAGCCAAGAATGGGGTCGGGGCTACACTGAAGCTTTCTTT
TRBJ2-3 | NA | TRBV7-2 | NA | CASSQLPAGRFPDTQYF | TGTGCCAGCAGCCAACTGCCCGCTGGGAGGTTCCCAGATACGCAGTATTTT
TRBJ2-1 | NA | TRBV29-1 | NA | CSVVVGVRHKEQFF | TGCAGCGTTGTGGTGGGGGTTCGCCACAAAGAGCAGTTCTTC
TRBJ1-1 | NA | TRBV12-5 | few | CASGGDYSGTEAFF | TGTGCTAGTGGGGGGGACTACAGTGGCACTGAAGCTTTCTTT
TRBJ1-1 | NA | TRBV20-1 | many | CSASRGNTEAFF | TGCAGTGCTAGTCGGGGGAACACTGAAGCTTTCTTT
TRBJ2-1 | TRBD2 | TRBV6-1 | few | CASGSSGKAYNEQFF | TGTGCCAGCGGGAGTAGCGGGAAGGCATACAATGAGCAGTTCTTC
TRBJ2-5 | TRBD2 | TRBV5-1 | NA | CASSLAGTSGSETQYF | TGCGCCAGCAGCTTGGCCGGGACTAGCGGGAGCGAGACCCAGTACTTC
TRBJ1-2 | NA | TRBV7-2 | NA | CASSLSVGDHYGYTF | TGTGCCAGCAGCTTAAGCGTAGGGGACCACTATGGCTACACCTTC
TRBJ2-1 | NA | TRBV4-2 | many | CASSGQYNEQFF | TGTGCCAGCAGTGGGCAGTACAATGAGCAGTTCTTC
TRBJ2-3 | TRBD2 | TRBV6-1 | NA | CASSPPFGTSGGAADTQYF | TGTGCCAGCAGCCCACCTTTTGGGACTAGCGGGGGGGCGGCAGATACGCAGTATTTT
TRBJ2-7 | TRBD2 | TRBV24-1 | NA | CATSDFGQREGLKSYEQYF | TGTGCCACCAGTGATTTTGGTCAGCGGGAGGGCCTAAAATCCTACGAGCAGTACTTC
TRBJ1-1 | TRBD1 | TRBV12-3/TRBV12-4 | many | CASRAPDRGQSEAFF | TGTGCCAGCAGAGCTCCCGACAGGGGGCAATCTGAAGCTTTCTTT
TRBJ2-7 | NA | TRBV29-1 | many | CSVEGGEIYEQYF | TGCAGCGTTGAAGGAGGGGAGATCTACGAGCAGTACTTC
TRBJ2-7 | NA | TRBV20-1 | few | CSARDVRTRYEQYF | TGCAGTGCTAGAGATGTGAGGACAAGGTACGAGCAGTACTTC
TRBJ2-2 | NA | TRBV5-1 | NA | CASSLYGGNTGELFF | TGCGCCAGCAGCTTGTACGGGGGGAACACCGGGGAGCTGTTTTTT
TRBJ2-5 | TRBD2 | TRBV24-1 | many | CATSDFGLAGVETQYF | TGTGCCACCAGTGATTTCGGACTAGCGGGAGTCGAGACCCAGTACTTC
TRBJ2-7 | NA | TRBV20-1 | NA | CSARDLRRQGGTYEQYF | TGCAGTGCTAGAGATCTCCGCAGACAGGGAGGAACCTACGAGCAGTACTTC
TRBJ2-3 | TRBD2 | TRBV12-3/TRBV12-4 | NA | CASRFSGRTDTQYF | TGTGCCAGCAGATTTAGCGGGAGGACAGATACGCAGTATTTT
TRBJ1-1 | TRBD1 | TRBV12-3/TRBV12-4 | NA | CASTLWTGGVTEAFF | TGTGCCAGCACCCTGTGGACAGGGGGCGTCACTGAAGCTTTCTTT
TRBJ2-1 | TRBD2 | TRBV10-3 | NA | CAISAGTSGNNEQFF | TGTGCCATCAGTGCCGGGACTAGCGGGAACAATGAGCAGTTCTTC
TRBJ2-3 | NA | TRBV9 | few | CASSVTNTDTQYF | TGTGCCAGCAGCGTCACCAACACAGATACGCAGTATTTT
TRBJ2-1 | NA | TRBV4-2 | NA | CASSPGGGPWYNEQFF | TGTGCCAGCAGTCCTGGGGGGGGCCCGTGGTACAATGAGCAGTTCTTC
TRBJ2-7 | TRBD1 | TRBV28 | few | CASSSPQGAYEQYF | TGTGCCAGCAGTTCGCCTCAGGGGGCGTACGAGCAGTACTTC
TRBJ2-1 | NA | TRBV5-1 | few | CASSIPQHNEQFF | TGCGCCAGCAGCATTCCACAGCACAATGAGCAGTTCTTC
TRBJ1-2 | NA | TRBV28 | few | CASSPSYYGYTF | TGTGCCAGCAGTCCGTCCTACTATGGCTACACCTTC
TRBJ2-1 | NA | TRBV21-1 | many | CASSPWTSGRQNEQFF | TGTGCCAGCAGCCCTTGGACTAGCGGGAGACAAAATGAGCAGTTCTTC
TRBJ2-5 | TRBD2 | TRBV29-1 | NA | CSVSGTSGGGETQYF | TGCAGCGTATCCGGGACTAGCGGGGGCGGGGAGACCCAGTACTTC
TRBJ2-1 | NA | TRBV12-3/TRBV12-4 | few | CASSRTAGNEQFF | TGTGCCAGCTCCAGGACAGCCGGCAATGAGCAGTTCTTC
TRBJ2-5 | TRBD2 | TRBV30 | few | CAWSRTSMETQYF | TGTGCCTGGAGTAGGACTAGCATGGAGACCCAGTACTTC
TRBJ2-3 | TRBD2 | TRBV5-6 | few | CASTAGGTDTQYF | TGTGCCAGTACTGCGGGGGGGACAGATACGCAGTATTTT